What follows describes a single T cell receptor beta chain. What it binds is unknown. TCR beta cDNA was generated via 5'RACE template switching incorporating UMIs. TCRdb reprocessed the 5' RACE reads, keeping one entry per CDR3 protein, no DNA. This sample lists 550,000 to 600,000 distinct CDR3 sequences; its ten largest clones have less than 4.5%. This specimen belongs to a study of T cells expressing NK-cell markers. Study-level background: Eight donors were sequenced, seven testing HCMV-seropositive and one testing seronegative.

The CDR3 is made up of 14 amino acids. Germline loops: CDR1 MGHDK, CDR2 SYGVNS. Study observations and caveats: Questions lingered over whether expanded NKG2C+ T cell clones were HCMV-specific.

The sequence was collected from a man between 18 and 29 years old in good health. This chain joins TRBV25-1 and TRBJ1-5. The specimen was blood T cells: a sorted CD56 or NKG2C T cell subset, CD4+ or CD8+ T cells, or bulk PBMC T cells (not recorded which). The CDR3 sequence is CASSEPNSNQPQHF.